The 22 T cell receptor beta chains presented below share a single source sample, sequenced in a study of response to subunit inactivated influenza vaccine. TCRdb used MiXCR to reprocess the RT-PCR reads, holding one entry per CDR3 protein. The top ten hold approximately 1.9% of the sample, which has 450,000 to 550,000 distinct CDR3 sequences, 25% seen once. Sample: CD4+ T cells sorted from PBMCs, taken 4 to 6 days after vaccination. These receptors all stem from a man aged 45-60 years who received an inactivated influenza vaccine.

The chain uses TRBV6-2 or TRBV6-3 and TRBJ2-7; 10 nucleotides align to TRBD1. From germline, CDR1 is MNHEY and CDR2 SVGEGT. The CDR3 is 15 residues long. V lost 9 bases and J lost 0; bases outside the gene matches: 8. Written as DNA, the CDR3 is TGTGCCAGTTCGACAGGGGGCCAAATCTCCTACGAGCAGTACTTC. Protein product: CASSTGGQISYEQYF.

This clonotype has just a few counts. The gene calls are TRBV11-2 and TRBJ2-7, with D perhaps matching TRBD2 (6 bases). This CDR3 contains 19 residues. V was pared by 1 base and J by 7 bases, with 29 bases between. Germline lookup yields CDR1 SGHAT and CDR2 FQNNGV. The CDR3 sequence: CASSLVGGTGVWALGEQYF. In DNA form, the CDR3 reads TGTGCCAGCAGCTTAGTAGGAGGGACGGGAGTGTGGGCCCTCGGGGAGCAGTACTTC.

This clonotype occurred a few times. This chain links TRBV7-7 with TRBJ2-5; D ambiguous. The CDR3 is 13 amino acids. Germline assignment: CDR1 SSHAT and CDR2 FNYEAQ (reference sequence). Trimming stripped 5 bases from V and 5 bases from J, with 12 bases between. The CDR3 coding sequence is TGTGCCAGCAGCCCGAACGTGAAGGAGACCCAGTACTTC. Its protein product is CASSPNVKETQYF.

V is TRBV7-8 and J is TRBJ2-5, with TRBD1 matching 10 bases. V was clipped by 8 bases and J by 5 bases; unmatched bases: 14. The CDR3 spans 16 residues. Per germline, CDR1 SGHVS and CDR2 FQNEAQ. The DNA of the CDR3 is TGTGCCAGCGTATTCGGGACAGGGGTTTTTTACGAGACCCAGTACTTC. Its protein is CASVFGTGVFYETQYF. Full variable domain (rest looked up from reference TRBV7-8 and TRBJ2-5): GAGVSQSPRYKVAKRGQDVALRCDPISGHVSLFWYQQALGQGPEFLTYFQNEAQLDKSGLPSDRFFAERPEGSVSTLKIQRTQQEDSAVYLCASVFGTGVFYETQYFGPGTRLLVL.

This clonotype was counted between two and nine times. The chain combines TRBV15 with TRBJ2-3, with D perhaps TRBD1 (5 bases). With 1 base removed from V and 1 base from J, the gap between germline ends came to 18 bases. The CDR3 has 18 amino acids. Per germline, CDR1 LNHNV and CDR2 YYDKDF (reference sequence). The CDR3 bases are TGTGCCACCAGCAGAGCCCTTTCTGCGGTGACAGGCACAGATACGCAGTATTTT. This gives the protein CATSRALSAVTGTDTQYF. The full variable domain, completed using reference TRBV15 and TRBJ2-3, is DAMVIQNPRYQVTQFGKPVTLSCSQTLNHNVMYWYQQKSSQAPKLLFHYYDKDFNNEADTPDNFQSRRPNTSFCFLDIRSPGLGDTAMYLCATSRALSAVTGTDTQYFGPGTRLTVL.

CDR3 residues: CASSQVVLEHYGYTF. Written as DNA, the CDR3 is TGCGCCAGCAGCCAAGTAGTACTGGAGCACTATGGCTACACCTTC. The V and J genes are TRBV4-1 and TRBJ1-2; the D is unclear. Between the trimmed V and J ends, which lost 1 base and 3 bases, there was a span of 12 bases. This CDR3 is 15 amino acids long. Germline V gives CDR1 MGHRA, CDR2 YSYEKL.

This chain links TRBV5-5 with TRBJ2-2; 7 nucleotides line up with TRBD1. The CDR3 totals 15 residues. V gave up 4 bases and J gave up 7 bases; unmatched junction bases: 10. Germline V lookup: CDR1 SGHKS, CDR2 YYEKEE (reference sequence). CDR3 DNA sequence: TGTGCCAGCAGCATCACCGACAGGGCCATCGGGGAGCTGTTTTTT. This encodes CASSITDRAIGELFF.

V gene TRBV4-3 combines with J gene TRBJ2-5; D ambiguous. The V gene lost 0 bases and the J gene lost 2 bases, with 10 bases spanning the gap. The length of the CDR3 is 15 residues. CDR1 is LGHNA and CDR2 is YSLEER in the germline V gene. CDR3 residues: CASSQDWTEQETQYF. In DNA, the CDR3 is TGCGCCAGCAGCCAAGATTGGACGGAACAAGAGACCCAGTACTTC.

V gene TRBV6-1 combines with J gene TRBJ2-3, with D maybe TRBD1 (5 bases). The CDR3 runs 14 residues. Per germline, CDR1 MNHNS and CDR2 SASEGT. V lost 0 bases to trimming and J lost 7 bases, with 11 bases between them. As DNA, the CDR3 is TGTGCCAGCAGTGAAGCGAGTAGGGGAAATACGCAGTATTTT. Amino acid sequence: CASSEASRGNTQYF.

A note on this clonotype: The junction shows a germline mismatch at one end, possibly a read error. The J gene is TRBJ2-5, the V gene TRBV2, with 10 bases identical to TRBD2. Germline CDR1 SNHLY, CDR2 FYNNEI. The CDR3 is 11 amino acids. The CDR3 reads CASSEGTSGAF. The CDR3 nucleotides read TGTGCCAGCAGTGAGGGCACTAGCGGGGCGTTC.

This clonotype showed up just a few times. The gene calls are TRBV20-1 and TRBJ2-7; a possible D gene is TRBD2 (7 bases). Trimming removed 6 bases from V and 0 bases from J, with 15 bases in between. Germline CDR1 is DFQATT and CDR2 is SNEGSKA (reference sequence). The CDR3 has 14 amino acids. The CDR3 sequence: CSAGGAPSSYEQYF. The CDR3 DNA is TGCAGTGCAGGGGGGGCGCCTAGCTCCTACGAGCAGTACTTC.

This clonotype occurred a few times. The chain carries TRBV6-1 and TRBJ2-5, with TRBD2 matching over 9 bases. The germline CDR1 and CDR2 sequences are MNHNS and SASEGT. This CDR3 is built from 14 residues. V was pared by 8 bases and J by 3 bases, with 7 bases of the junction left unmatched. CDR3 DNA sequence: TGTGCCAGCCTCCGGGTAGCGGGGGAAGAGACCCAGTACTTC. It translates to CASLRVAGEETQYF.

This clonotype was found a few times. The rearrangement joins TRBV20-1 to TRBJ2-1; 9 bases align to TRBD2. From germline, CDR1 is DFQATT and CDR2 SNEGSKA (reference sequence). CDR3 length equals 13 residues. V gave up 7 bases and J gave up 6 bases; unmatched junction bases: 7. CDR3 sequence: CSGLIAGVNEQFF. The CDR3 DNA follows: TGCAGTGGGCTAATAGCGGGAGTCAATGAGCAGTTCTTC.

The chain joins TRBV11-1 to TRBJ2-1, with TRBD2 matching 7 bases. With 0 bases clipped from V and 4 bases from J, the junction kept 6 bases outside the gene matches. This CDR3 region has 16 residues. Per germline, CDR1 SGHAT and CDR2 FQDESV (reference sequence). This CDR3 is CASSLALAELYNEQFF. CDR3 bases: TGTGCCAGCAGCTTAGCGCTAGCGGAACTATACAATGAGCAGTTCTTC.

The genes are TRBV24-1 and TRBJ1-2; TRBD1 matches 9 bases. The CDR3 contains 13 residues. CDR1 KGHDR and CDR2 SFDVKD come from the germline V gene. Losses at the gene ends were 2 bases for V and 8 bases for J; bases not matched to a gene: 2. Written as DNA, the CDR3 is TGTGCCACCAGTGATTCGGGACAGGGAGGCTACACCTTC. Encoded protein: CATSDSGQGGYTF.

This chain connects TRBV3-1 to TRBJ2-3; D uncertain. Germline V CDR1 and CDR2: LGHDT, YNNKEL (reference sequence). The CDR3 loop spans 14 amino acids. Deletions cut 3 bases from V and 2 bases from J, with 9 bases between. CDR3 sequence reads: CASSQPPLTDTQYF. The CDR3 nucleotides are TGTGCCAGCAGCCAGCCCCCACTCACAGATACGCAGTATTTT.

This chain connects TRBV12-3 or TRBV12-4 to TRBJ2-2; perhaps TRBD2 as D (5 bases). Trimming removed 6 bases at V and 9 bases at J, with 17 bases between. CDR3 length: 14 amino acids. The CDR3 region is CASRPRDGHRELFF. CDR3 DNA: TGTGCCAGCAGACCTCGGGATGGGCACCGGGAGCTGTTTTTT.

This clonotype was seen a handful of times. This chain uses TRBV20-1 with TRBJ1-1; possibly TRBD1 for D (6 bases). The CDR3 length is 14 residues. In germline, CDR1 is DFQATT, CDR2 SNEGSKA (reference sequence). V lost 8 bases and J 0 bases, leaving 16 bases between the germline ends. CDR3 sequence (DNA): TGCAGTCCCGAAAAAGGGGGTCTGAACACTGAAGCTTTCTTT. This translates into CSPEKGGLNTEAFF.

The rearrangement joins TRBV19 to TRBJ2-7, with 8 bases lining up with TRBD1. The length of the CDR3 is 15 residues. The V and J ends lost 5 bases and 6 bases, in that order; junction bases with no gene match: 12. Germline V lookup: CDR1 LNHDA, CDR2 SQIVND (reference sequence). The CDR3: CASSRTDRVDSEQYF. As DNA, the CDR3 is TGTGCCAGTAGTCGAACGGACAGGGTCGATAGCGAGCAGTACTTC.

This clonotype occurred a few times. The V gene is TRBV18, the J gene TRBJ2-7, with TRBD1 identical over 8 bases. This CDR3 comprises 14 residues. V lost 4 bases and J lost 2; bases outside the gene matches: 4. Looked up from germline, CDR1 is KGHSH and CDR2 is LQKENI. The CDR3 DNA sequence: TGTGCCAGCTCACAAATGGGACAGGCCTACGAGCAGTACTTC. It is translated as CASSQMGQAYEQYF.

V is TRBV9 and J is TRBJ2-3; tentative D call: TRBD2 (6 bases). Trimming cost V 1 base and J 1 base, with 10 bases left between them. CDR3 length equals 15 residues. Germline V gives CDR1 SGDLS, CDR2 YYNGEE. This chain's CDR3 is CASSVTSRGTDTQYF. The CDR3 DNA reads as TGTGCCAGCAGCGTAACTAGCAGGGGCACAGATACGCAGTATTTT. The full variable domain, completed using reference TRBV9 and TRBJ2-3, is DSGVTQTPKHLITATGQRVTLRCSPRSGDLSVYWYQQSLDQGLQFLIQYYNGEERAKGNILERFSAQQFPDLHSELNLSSLELGDSALYFCASSVTSRGTDTQYFGPGTRLTVL.

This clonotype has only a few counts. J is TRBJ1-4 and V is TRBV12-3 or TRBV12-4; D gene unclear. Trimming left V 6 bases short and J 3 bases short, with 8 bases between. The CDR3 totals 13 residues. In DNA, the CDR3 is TGTGCCAGCAGCAGGACGGCTAATGAAAAACTGTTTTTT. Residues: CASSRTANEKLFF.